Detailed here is one T cell receptor (beta chain). Its antigen has not been determined. No quality values exist for individual bases; no much larger clone is one base distant. The donors belonged to the validation cohort of approximately 130 subjects, which was separate from the roughly 670-subject first cohort. The receptor library was made with the immunoSEQ multiplex PCR assay. Concerning the study's data processing: A statistical classification framework was built to diagnose cytomegalovirus status from the catalog of TCR beta chain sequences. Sourced from immuneACCESS, this table was stored by TCRdb with only in-frame sequences that have V and J called. A share of the clones is absent; for the studies checked, an unresolved V gene accounts for under half, and the remainder has no known explanation. The V and J calls and the clone size are those of that table, but D and trimming were determined from the DNA. Present in this sample are tens of thousands of clones, about 89% of which were seen just once. The ten largest clones capture just over 3% of the sample.

The data belong to a study of cytomegalovirus exposure and HLA in healthy donors (dated by TCRdb to about 2017). Regarding the study in general: According to a later analysis, one platform produced both the roughly 130 validation repertoires and the 700 or so repertoires of the first cohort. A separate validation cohort of roughly 130 different subjects was used in addition to the roughly 670-subject first cohort. High-throughput TCR immunosequencing, statistical association of individual TCRs with disease status, and machine learning were combined to predict cytomegalovirus infection status. The study aimed to test whether cataloging public T cell receptors could reveal signatures of past pathogen exposure. Results the study describes overall, beyond this receptor: The classifier was reported to diagnose cytomegalovirus status with high specificity and sensitivity in both the original cohort and the validation cohort. In the study, 150 to 200 TCR beta chains were listed as associated with cytomegalovirus. Most TCR sequences were observed very rarely across donors, whereas some public TCRs were present in many individuals. According to the authors, the approach could potentially be generalized to other disease states and immunological phenotypes. A few of the identified cytomegalovirus-associated TCR beta chains were confirmed in vitro to be specific for cytomegalovirus antigens. A later analysis had no HLA typing for the validation cohort, so co-occurrence there was scored across all 130 or so repertoires. In a later analysis, TCRs clustered in the first cohort were found to also tend to co-occur in the roughly 120 validation repertoires, with 90% to 95% of cluster scores above 0.

The germline V gene sets CDR1 to SGHTA and CDR2 to FQGNSA. Including cysteine and phenylalanine, the CDR3 has 14 amino acids. The only DNA kept is the CDR3, 42 bases in frame from the first base. V drops 7 bases and J drops 7 bases, leaving 20 bases in between. The sequence came from a man aged 18 to 30 in good health and CMV-seronegative. The sample comprised PBMCs. The V and J segments used are TRBV7-2 and TRBJ2-7; the D region possibly corresponds to TRBD2 (6 bases align). The DNA sequence is TGTGCCAGCACCCCTGGGACTCCTTCGTTAGAGCAGTACTTC. The translation is CASTPGTPSLEQYF.